This T cell receptor (beta chain) was obtained from a study of T cells expressing NK-cell markers. At the level of the study: Sorted CD3+CD56+NKG2C+, CD3+CD56+NKG2C- and CD3+CD56-NKG2C+ T-cell subsets were beta-chain profiled.

Germline CDR1 is SEHNR and CDR2 is FQNEAQ (reference sequence). The CDR3 totals 14 residues. Study-level findings and limits: The same clonotypes also predominated in the CD3+CD56-NKG2C+ fraction of a handful of donors. Unclear, still, was the HCMV specificity of the expanded NKG2C+ T cell clones.

As the method of synthesis, 5'RACE template switching with UMIs yielded TCR beta cDNA. TCRdb re-called the 5' RACE reads and shows each CDR3 protein once, DNA omitted. This sample's clone table lists hundreds of thousands of distinct CDR3 sequences. On this clonotype: Antigen: not known.

The source is a woman between 18 and 70 years old in good health. This chain connects TRBV7-9 to TRBJ2-1; the D call from TCRdb, TRBD2, cannot be confirmed without DNA. Source material: blood T cells: a sorted CD56 or NKG2C T cell subset, CD4+ or CD8+ T cells, or bulk PBMC T cells (not recorded which). This CDR3 reads CASSLGSGILEQFF.